The rows below give T cell receptor beta chains drawn from one sample of a study of T cell responses to AZD1222 COVID-19 vaccine. The method was immunoSEQ multiplex PCR; TCRdb's version includes in-frame clones alone and lacks a portion of them. The repertoire holds about 150,000 clones, with about 93% as singletons. Specimen: peripheral blood, collected on day 0 of AZD1222 vaccination. The receptors stem from an adult in good health. CDR3s leave out the opening cysteine and the closing phenylalanine or tryptophan. D genes are given only for firm matches.

length	V	D	CDR3
14	TRBV7-6	TRBD1	ASSKDRGGSGYGYT
14	TRBV6-2/TRBV6-3	-	ASTPPEGGSNQPQH
14	TRBV9	TRBD1	ASLNRDRGKNTEAF
9	TRBV5-8	-	ASSRADEQF
9	TRBV7-6	TRBD2	ASSPGGTQY
13	TRBV19	-	ASSMDTGAVDEQF
12	TRBV5-5	-	ASSLERVPYEQY
11	TRBV21-1	-	ASSPGGGEKLF
13	TRBV18	-	ASSPPGDSGNTIY
13	TRBV5-1	TRBD2	AGSPLAGASYEQY
13	TRBV2	TRBD1	ASTLAGTGTYEQY
10	TRBV6-5	-	AAGATNEKLF
14	TRBV7-3	TRBD2	ASSSLAGVPQYEQY
13	TRBV5-1	-	ASSLEGQLMETQY
12	TRBV10-1	TRBD2	ASSEGLADNEQF
12	TRBV5-6	TRBD1	ASSLFTGVAEAF
12	TRBV5-6	-	ASSLGSVNEKLF
14	TRBV13	-	ASSLAEVSSYNEQF